This TCR beta chain originates from a study of shared clonotypes between healthy human individuals. The V gene end was trimmed by 8 bases and the J gene end by 7 bases; junction bases not matched to a gene: 17. Germline values: CDR1 SNHLY, CDR2 FYNNEI. This CDR3 spans 16 amino acids. Profiling relied on immunoSEQ multiplex PCR, and the TCRdb table lists in-frame clones only, not all of them. Of more than 1.2 million clones in the sample, around 98.5% were seen once. The sample comprised naive CD4+ T cells sorted from blood. Stated subset: CD45RA+ positively selected. This clonotype was obtained from a man aged 30-40 years in good health. The chain employs TRBV2 and TRBJ2-7; 10 positions agree with TRBD2. Here the CDR3 reads CASFDLAGVTFGEQYF. CDR3 nucleotides: TGTGCCAGCTTTGATCTAGCGGGAGTGACGTTCGGGGAGCAGTACTTC.